The 21 T cell receptor beta chains listed next were all sequenced from one sample in a study of blood T cell repertoires in COVID-19. Produced via immunoSEQ multiplex PCR; TCRdb's table is partial and in-frame only. The sample lists almost 400,000 clones; over 85% were seen once. The sample taken for sequencing was PBMCs or T cells enriched from blood (not recorded which). The receptors derive from a woman aged 25 to 39 who had recovered from COVID-19.

The V call is TRBV7-8, the J call TRBJ2-6, with 8 bases fitting TRBD1. Germline V lookup: CDR1 SGHVS, CDR2 FQNEAQ. The V and J ends lost 1 base and 4 bases, in that order; junction bases with no gene match: 9. The CDR3 length is 18 residues. The DNA for the CDR3 is TGTGCCAGCAGCTTAGGAGGCAGGGGGCGTTCCGGGGCCAACGTCCTGACTTTC. Translation: CASSLGGRGRSGANVLTF.

The chain joins TRBV30 to TRBJ1-5; 10 bases agree with TRBD1. Germline CDR1 reads GTSNPN; CDR2 reads SVGIG (reference sequence). The CDR3 is 15 amino acids. V trimming: 5 bases; J trimming: 7 bases; junction bases outside the gene matches: 11. The CDR3 DNA is TGTGCCTGGGGTGCCCGGACAGGGGGATCGCAGCCCCAGCATTTT. Amino acids: CAWGARTGGSQPQHF.

The sample holds a few counts of this clone. V gene TRBV30 combines with J gene TRBJ1-2; tentative D call: TRBD1 (5 bases). Deletions cut 0 bases from V and 6 bases from J, with 14 bases between. This CDR3 is 14 amino acids long. CDR1 and CDR2 from the germline V gene are GTSNPN and SVGIG (reference sequence). The CDR3 region has the DNA TGTGCCTGGAGTGTACAGGTTGGCGGGAATGGCTACACCTTC. This encodes CAWSVQVGGNGYTF.

V gene TRBV5-1 combines with J gene TRBJ2-1; D call uncertain. V shed 0 bases and J shed 5 bases, with 12 bases lying between them. Germline-derived CDR1 and CDR2 are SGHRS and YFSETQ. The CDR3 spans 15 residues. The CDR3 protein is CASSLARIENNEQFF. The CDR3 region has the DNA TGCGCCAGCAGCTTGGCCAGGATAGAAAACAATGAGCAGTTCTTC.

The chain has TRBV19 and TRBJ1-5, with 11 bases fitting TRBD1. The CDR3 is 17 residues long. V gave up 4 bases and J gave up 5 bases; unmatched junction bases: 10. The germline V gene has CDR1 LNHDA and CDR2 SQIVND (reference sequence). The CDR3 region is CASSTRSGGQGDQPQHF. CDR3 DNA: TGTGCCAGTAGTACCCGCTCCGGGGGACAGGGGGATCAGCCCCAGCATTTT.

The CDR3 is CASSRTTGSSYEQYF. DNA of the CDR3: TGTGCCAGCAGCCGGACGACAGGAAGCTCCTACGAGCAGTACTTC. The chain uses TRBV7-8 and TRBJ2-7; a weak D match, TRBD1 (6 bases). This CDR3 has 15 residues. The V and J ends lost 5 bases and 0 bases respectively, with 14 bases between them. In germline, CDR1 is SGHVS, CDR2 FQNEAQ.

J is TRBJ1-4 and V is TRBV2; 7 bases are shared with TRBD1. Germline V lookup: CDR1 SNHLY, CDR2 FYNNEI. CDR3 length: 15 residues. Losses at the gene ends were 4 bases for V and 7 bases for J; bases not matched to a gene: 9. The CDR3 DNA reads as TGTGCCAGCAGTGCCGACAGGGCCGGCGGTGAAAAACTGTTTTTT. This gives the protein CASSADRAGGEKLFF.

The chain joins TRBV11-3 to TRBJ2-5, with D maybe TRBD1 (8 bases). The CDR3 runs 15 residues. Germline loops: CDR1 SGHNT, CDR2 YENEEA. Trimming shortened V by 3 bases and J by 3 bases, and 14 bases separated the two germline ends. The CDR3 protein is CASSFRTGTKETQYF. In DNA form, the CDR3 reads TGTGCCAGCAGCTTCAGGACAGGGACTAAAGAGACCCAGTACTTC.

V usage is TRBV2 and J usage is TRBJ1-2; TRBD1 matches 9 bases. V lost 0 bases, J lost 6 bases, and 11 bases stayed unmatched. Germline CDR1 and CDR2: SNHLY and FYNNEI. The CDR3 is 17 amino acids. The CDR3 coding sequence is TGTGCCAGCAGTGAAGCGGGCCTAGGACAGGGGATAAATGGCTACACCTTC. It specifies CASSEAGLGQGINGYTF.

The rearrangement links TRBV30 to TRBJ1-1; maybe TRBD1 (6 bases). Per the germline V gene, CDR1 is GTSNPN and CDR2 is SVGIG (reference sequence). The CDR3 extends over 15 amino acids. The ends were cut back, 4 bases at V and 0 bases at J, with 15 bases in the middle. The DNA of the CDR3 is TGTGCCTGGATACAGGGCAGGGCTATGAACACTGAAGCTTTCTTT. Translated: CAWIQGRAMNTEAFF.

This sequence joins TRBV7-3 and TRBJ2-7; D is possibly TRBD2 (6 bases). With 1 base removed from V and 1 base from J, the gap between germline ends came to 8 bases. CDR3 length: 14 residues. Looked up from germline, CDR1 is SGHTA and CDR2 is FQGTGA. The CDR3, as DNA: TGTGCCAGCAGCTTAATGGGGGGATCCTACGAGCAGTACTTC. Protein: CASSLMGGSYEQYF.

The gene calls are TRBV30 and TRBJ2-7, with 7 bases lining up with TRBD2. This CDR3 comprises 14 residues. From germline, CDR1 is GTSNPN and CDR2 SVGIG (reference sequence). V dropped 4 bases and J dropped 2; count of bases not matched to a gene: 8. The CDR3 coding sequence is TGTGCCTGGATCCCGCGGGGGTCACCCTACGAGCAGTACTTC. It yields the protein CAWIPRGSPYEQYF.

The CDR3, as DNA: TGTGCCAGCGGGGGAGGGGGGAAAACTAACTATGGCTACACCTTC. Protein sequence: CASGGGGKTNYGYTF. This chain connects TRBV2 to TRBJ1-2, with D perhaps matching TRBD1 (6 bases). Germline V CDR1 and CDR2: SNHLY, FYNNEI. The CDR3 runs 15 residues. Trimming removed 8 bases from V and 0 bases from J, with 16 bases in between.

The genes are TRBV13 and TRBJ1-1, with a weak D call TRBD1 (6 bases). Per the germline V gene, CDR1 is PRHDT and CDR2 is FYEKMQ (reference sequence). CDR3 length: 16 amino acids. The V end was cut by 1 base, the J end by 6 bases, with 18 bases between. The CDR3 reads CASSLAGGRGAAEAFF. The CDR3 bases are TGTGCCAGCAGCTTAGCCGGGGGGCGCGGGGCAGCTGAAGCTTTCTTT.

The chain couples TRBV9 to TRBJ1-2; D unresolved. This CDR3 contains 14 residues. The germline V gene has CDR1 SGDLS and CDR2 YYNGEE. Trimming shortened V by 0 bases and J by 6 bases, and 12 bases separated the two germline ends. CDR3 protein: CASSVAPAGDGYTF. The CDR3 bases are TGTGCCAGCAGCGTAGCTCCGGCAGGCGATGGCTACACCTTC.

The CDR3 DNA reads TGTGCCAGCAGTTTAAGGACTAGCGTGGGGACCGGGGAGCTGTTTTTT. Encoded protein: CASSLRTSVGTGELFF. V is TRBV28 and J is TRBJ2-2, with 9 bases lining up with TRBD2. Germline V gene sequence: CDR1 MDHEN, CDR2 SYDVKM. The CDR3 is 16 amino acids. J gave up 5 bases and V 2 bases, and 6 bases lay outside the gene matches.

J is TRBJ1-2 and V is TRBV19; D remains ambiguous. V was trimmed by 3 bases and J by 4 bases, leaving 24 bases between them. This CDR3 is built from 18 residues. Germline V CDR1 and CDR2: LNHDA, SQIVND (reference sequence). CDR3: CASSIFGRGRSSFYGYTF. The CDR3 bases are TGTGCCAGTAGTATTTTTGGGCGCGGGCGCTCTTCCTTCTATGGCTACACCTTC.

This chain joins TRBV19 and TRBJ2-5; TRBD1 agrees at 8 bases. There are 12 residues in the CDR3. With V trimmed by 10 bases and J by 2 bases, 3 bases remained unmatched. In germline, CDR1 is LNHDA, CDR2 SQIVND (reference sequence). Here the CDR3 DNA reads TGTGCCACTGGGACAGGTCAAGAGACCCAGTACTTC. Translated: CATGTGQETQYF.

This clone is a singleton in its sample. The chain combines TRBV9 with TRBJ1-1, with 7 bases fitting TRBD1. Losses at the gene ends were 4 bases for V and 10 bases for J; bases not matched to a gene: 13. The germline V gene encodes CDR1 SGDLS and CDR2 YYNGEE. The CDR3 has 14 amino acids. The CDR3 DNA reads as TGTGCCAGCAGCCCCGGGACAGAACCCGGGGGAGCTTTCTTT. Translation: CASSPGTEPGGAFF.

V gene TRBV6-5 combines with J gene TRBJ1-3; D is perhaps TRBD1 (6 bases). V was pared by 4 bases and J by 2 bases, with 12 bases between. Germline V CDR1 and CDR2: MNHEY, SVGAGI. The CDR3 runs 15 residues. CDR3 loop: CASSFTQGTGNTIYF. CDR3 DNA sequence: TGTGCCAGCAGTTTTACCCAGGGGACTGGAAACACCATATATTTT.

The chain employs TRBV27 and TRBJ1-1; D uncertain. Germline V gene sequence: CDR1 MNHEY, CDR2 SMNVEV (reference sequence). V lost 3 bases and J 7 bases, leaving 12 bases between the germline ends. The CDR3 length is 13 residues. CDR3 coding DNA: TGTGCCAGCAGTTTGGATCGGGGTCTTGAAGCTTTCTTT. It translates to CASSLDRGLEAFF.